This T cell receptor beta chain was identified in a study of T cells after yellow fever vaccination. Study-level points and caveats: The study noted that FACS-sorted repertoires could contain abundant clonotypes contaminating from the bulk population. After the booster, roughly 96% of CD4 and about nine tenths of CD8 primary-response clones were re-detected.

This clonotype was found a few times. Its matching antigen is unknown. TCRdb re-called the 5' RACE reads with MiXCR, one entry per CDR3 protein. The sample consists of approximately 300,000 distinct CDR3 sequences, roughly 10% of them appearing once. The V gene lost 6 bases and the J gene lost 0 bases, with 23 bases spanning the gap. The CDR3 runs to 17 residues. Germline CDR1 and CDR2: DFQATT and SNEGSKA (reference sequence). Sequencing used CD4+ T cells sorted from PBMCs, obtained 45 days after the yellow fever booster vaccination. The source is a man aged 18 to 30 who received the YFV17D yellow fever vaccine. The rearrangement uses TRBV20-1 and TRBJ1-1; D may be TRBD1 (6 bases). CDR3 DNA sequence: TGCAGTGCCCCCCCGTTACAGGGCCTCTCTATGAACACTGAAGCTTTCTTT. Translated: CSAPPLQGLSMNTEAFF.